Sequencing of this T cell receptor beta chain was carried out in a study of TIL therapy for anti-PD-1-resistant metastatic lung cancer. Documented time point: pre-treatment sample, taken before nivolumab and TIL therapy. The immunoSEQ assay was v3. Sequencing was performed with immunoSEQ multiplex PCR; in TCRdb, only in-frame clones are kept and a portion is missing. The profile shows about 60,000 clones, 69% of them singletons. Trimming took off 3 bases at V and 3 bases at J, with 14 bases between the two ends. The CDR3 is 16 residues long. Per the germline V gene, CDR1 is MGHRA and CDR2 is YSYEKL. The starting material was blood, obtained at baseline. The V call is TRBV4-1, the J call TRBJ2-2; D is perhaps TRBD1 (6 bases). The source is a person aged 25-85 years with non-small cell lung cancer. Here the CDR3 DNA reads TGCGCCAGCAGCCATCCTCCGGGACACGACACCGGGGAGCTGTTTTTT. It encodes CASSHPPGHDTGELFF.